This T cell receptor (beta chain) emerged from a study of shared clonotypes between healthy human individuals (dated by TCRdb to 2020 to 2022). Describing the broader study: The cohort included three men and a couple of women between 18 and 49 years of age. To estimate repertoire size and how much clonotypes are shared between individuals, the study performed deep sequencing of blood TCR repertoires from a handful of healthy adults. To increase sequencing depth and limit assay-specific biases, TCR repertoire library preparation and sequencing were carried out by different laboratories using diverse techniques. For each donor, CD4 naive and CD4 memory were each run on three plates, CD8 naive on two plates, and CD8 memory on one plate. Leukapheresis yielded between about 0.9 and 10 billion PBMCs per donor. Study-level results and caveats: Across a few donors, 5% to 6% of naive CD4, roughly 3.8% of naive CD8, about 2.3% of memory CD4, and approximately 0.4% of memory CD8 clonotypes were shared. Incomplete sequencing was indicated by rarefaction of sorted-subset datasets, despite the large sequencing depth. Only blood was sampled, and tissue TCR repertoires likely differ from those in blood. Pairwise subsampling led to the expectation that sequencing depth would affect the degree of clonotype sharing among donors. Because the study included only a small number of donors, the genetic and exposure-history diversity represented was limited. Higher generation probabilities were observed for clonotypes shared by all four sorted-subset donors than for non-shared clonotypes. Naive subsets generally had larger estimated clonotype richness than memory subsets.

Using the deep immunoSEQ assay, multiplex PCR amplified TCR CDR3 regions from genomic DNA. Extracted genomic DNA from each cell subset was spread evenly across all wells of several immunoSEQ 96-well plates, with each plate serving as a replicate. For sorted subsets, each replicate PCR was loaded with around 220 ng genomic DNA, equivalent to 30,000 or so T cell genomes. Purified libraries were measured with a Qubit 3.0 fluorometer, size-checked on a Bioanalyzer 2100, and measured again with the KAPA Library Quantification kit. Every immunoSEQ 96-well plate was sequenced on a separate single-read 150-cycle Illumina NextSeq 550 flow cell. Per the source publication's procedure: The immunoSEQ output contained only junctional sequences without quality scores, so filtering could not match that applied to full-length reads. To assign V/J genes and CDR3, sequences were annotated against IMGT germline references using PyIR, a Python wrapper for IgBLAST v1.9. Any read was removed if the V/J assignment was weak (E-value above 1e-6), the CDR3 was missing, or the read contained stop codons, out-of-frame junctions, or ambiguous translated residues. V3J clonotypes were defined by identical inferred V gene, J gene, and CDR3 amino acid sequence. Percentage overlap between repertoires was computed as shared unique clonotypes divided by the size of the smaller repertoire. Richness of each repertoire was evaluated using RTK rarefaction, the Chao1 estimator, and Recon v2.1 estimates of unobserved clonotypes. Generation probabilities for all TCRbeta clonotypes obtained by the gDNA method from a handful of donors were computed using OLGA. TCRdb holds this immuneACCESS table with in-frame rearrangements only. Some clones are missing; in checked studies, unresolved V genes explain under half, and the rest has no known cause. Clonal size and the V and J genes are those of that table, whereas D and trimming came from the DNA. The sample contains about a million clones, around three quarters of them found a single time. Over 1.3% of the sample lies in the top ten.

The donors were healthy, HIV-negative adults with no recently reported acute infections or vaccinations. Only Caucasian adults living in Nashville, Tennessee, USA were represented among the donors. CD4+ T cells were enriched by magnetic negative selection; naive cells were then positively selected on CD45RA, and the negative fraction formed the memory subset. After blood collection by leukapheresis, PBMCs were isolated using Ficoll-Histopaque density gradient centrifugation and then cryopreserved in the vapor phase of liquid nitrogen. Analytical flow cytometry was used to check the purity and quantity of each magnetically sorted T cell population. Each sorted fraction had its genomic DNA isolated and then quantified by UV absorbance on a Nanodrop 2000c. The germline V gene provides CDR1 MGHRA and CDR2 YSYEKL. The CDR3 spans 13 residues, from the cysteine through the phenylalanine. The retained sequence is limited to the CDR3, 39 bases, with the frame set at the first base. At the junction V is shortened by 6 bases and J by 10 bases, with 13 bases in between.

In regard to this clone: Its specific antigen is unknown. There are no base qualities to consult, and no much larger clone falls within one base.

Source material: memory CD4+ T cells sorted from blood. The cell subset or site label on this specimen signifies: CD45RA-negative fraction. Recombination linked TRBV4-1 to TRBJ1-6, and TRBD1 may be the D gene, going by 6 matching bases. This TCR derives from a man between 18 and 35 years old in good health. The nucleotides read TGCGCCAGCAGATGGGACACACGGTCACCCCTCCACTTT. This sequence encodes CASRWDTRSPLHF.